Below, 26 T cell receptor beta chains from the same sample are listed, as sequenced in a study of T cells after yellow fever vaccination. TCRdb itself ran the 5' RACE reads through MiXCR, one entry per CDR3 protein. The sample holds 250,000 to 400,000 distinct CDR3 sequences, about 4.5% seen once. Source: PBMCs, taken 15 days after the yellow fever booster vaccination. All receptors come from a young man who received the YFV17D yellow fever vaccine.

This clonotype was counted many times. The V and J genes are TRBV4-2 and TRBJ2-2, with D tentatively TRBD2 (5 bases). Germline assignment: CDR1 LGHNA and CDR2 YNFKEQ. CDR3 length equals 15 residues. The V end lost 3 bases, the J end lost 4 bases, and 12 bases lay between the germline ends. DNA for the CDR3: TGTGCCAGCAGCCAGGAAGGACTCGCCACCGGGGAGCTGTTTTTT. Translating it yields CASSQEGLATGELFF.

V is TRBV12-3 or TRBV12-4 and J is TRBJ1-4, with TRBD1 matching 9 bases. The CDR3 loop spans 14 amino acids. Germline trimming cut 4 bases from V and 7 bases from J; bases unmatched to any gene: 4. CDR3 amino acids: CASSSTGGSEKLFF. DNA of the CDR3: TGTGCCAGCAGTTCCACAGGGGGCAGTGAAAAACTGTTTTTT.

This clonotype turned up a few times. J is TRBJ2-1 and V is TRBV5-1; 10 nucleotides align to TRBD1. Germline V gives CDR1 SGHRS, CDR2 YFSETQ. CDR3 size: 17 residues. J gave up 0 bases and V 2 bases, and 5 bases lay outside the gene matches. The CDR3 region is CASSFRDRGSSYNEQFF. Here the CDR3 DNA reads TGCGCCAGCAGCTTCCGGGACAGGGGAAGCTCCTACAATGAGCAGTTCTTC.

This clonotype has ten or more counts. The J gene is TRBJ2-2, the V gene TRBV20-1; 7 bases are shared with TRBD1. This CDR3 is built from 14 residues. The germline CDR1 and CDR2 sequences are DFQATT and SNEGSKA (reference sequence). After removal of 6 bases from V and 0 bases from J, the junction contained 4 bases not matched to a gene. The DNA for the CDR3 is TGCAGTGCCAAGACAGGGACGAACACCGGGGAGCTGTTTTTT. Its protein is CSAKTGTNTGELFF.

This clonotype was observed a few times. The gene calls are TRBV4-1 and TRBJ2-6; D gene uncertain. Per germline, CDR1 MGHRA and CDR2 YSYEKL. Between the trimmed V and J ends, which lost 5 bases and 0 bases, there was a span of 14 bases. The CDR3 is made up of 17 amino acids. For the CDR3, the DNA is TGCGCCAGCAGCGTGACACAGCCGGGCTCTGGGGCCAACGTCCTGACTTTC. Amino acids: CASSVTQPGSGANVLTF.

This clonotype was seen a few times. The chain joins TRBV6-5 to TRBJ1-5; a possible D gene is TRBD1 (5 bases). V was shortened by 8 bases and J by 5 bases, with 13 bases between the two germline ends. The CDR3 has 13 residues. CDR1 is MNHEY, CDR2 SVGAGI, per germline. This CDR3 reads CASRRGRDQPQHF. CDR3 nucleotides: TGTGCCAGCCGCCGGGGCCGGGATCAGCCCCAGCATTTT.

The chain is built from TRBV7-6 and TRBJ2-3, with D possibly TRBD1 on 6 matching bases. This CDR3 region has 18 residues. The germline CDR1 and CDR2 sequences are SGHVS and FNYEAQ. Trimming stripped 3 bases from V and 2 bases from J, with 21 bases between. CDR3 sequence reads: CASSFRIRGQIITDTQYF. For the CDR3, the DNA is TGTGCCAGCAGCTTCAGGATCCGTGGACAGATAATCACAGATACGCAGTATTTT.

At least ten counts were recorded for this clonotype. V is TRBV30 and J is TRBJ2-7; TRBD1 is a possible D gene (5 bases). CDR3 length equals 15 residues. Germline V gives CDR1 GTSNPN, CDR2 SVGIG (reference sequence). Trimming removed 0 bases from V and 6 bases from J, with 18 bases in between. This CDR3 reads CAWSVGATALAEQYF. CDR3 DNA sequence: TGTGCCTGGAGTGTAGGGGCGACGGCCCTGGCCGAGCAGTACTTC.

This clonotype has more than one count but fewer than ten. The J gene is TRBJ2-1, the V gene TRBV29-1; 10 bases are shared with TRBD2. The germline V gene has CDR1 SQVTM and CDR2 ANQGSEA. J lost 7 bases, V lost 0 bases, and 6 bases had no gene match. The CDR3 extends over 15 amino acids. The CDR3 protein is CSVEDSSGGANEQFF. The CDR3 DNA reads as TGCAGCGTTGAAGATTCTAGCGGGGGAGCGAATGAGCAGTTCTTC.

CDR3 nucleotide sequence: TGTGCCAGCAGCTGGGACAACTACGAGCAGTACTTC. This codes for CASSWDNYEQYF. The chain links TRBV5-4 to TRBJ2-7; tentatively, D is TRBD1 (6 bases). V dropped 3 bases and J dropped 3 bases, with 7 bases sitting between them. Germline V lookup: CDR1 SGHNT, CDR2 YYREEE (reference sequence). This CDR3 has 12 amino acids.

This clonotype has just a few counts. The chain recombines TRBV7-2 with TRBJ2-3; D call uncertain. Germline CDR1 is SGHTA and CDR2 is FQGNSA. Trimming took off 5 bases at V and 2 bases at J, with 11 bases between the two ends. This CDR3 spans 14 amino acids. CDR3 DNA: TGTGCCAGCAGCCCCCGGCGGCTCACAGATACGCAGTATTTT. This sequence encodes CASSPRRLTDTQYF.

Ten or more counts support this clonotype. This chain joins TRBV5-1 and TRBJ2-1, with a possible D match to TRBD2 (5 bases). Trimming cost V 0 bases and J 7 bases, with 11 bases left between them. CDR3 length: 14 residues. Germline CDR1 is SGHRS and CDR2 is YFSETQ. CDR3 region: CASSLAHPGNEQFF. As DNA, the CDR3 is TGCGCCAGCAGCTTGGCCCATCCGGGGAATGAGCAGTTCTTC.

This clonotype was picked up many times. This chain links TRBV11-2 with TRBJ2-3; D may be TRBD2 (5 bases). The CDR3 extends over 13 amino acids. CDR1 SGHAT and CDR2 FQNNGV come from the germline V gene. Deletions cut 8 bases from V and 1 base from J, with 10 bases between. CDR3 loop: CASLGAGTDTQYF. The CDR3 coding sequence is TGTGCCAGCTTAGGAGCGGGCACAGATACGCAGTATTTT.

J is TRBJ2-5 and V is TRBV4-2, with D tentatively TRBD2 (6 bases). The length of the CDR3 is 17 residues. The V gene's germline CDR1 is LGHNA and CDR2 YNFKEQ. The germline V and J ends were trimmed by 1 base and 4 bases, with 19 bases remaining between them. This CDR3 reads CASSQGVTGVLTETQYF. The CDR3 nucleotides read TGTGCCAGCAGCCAAGGGGTGACGGGGGTCTTGACAGAGACCCAGTACTTC.

This clonotype was counted many times. The genes are TRBV7-6 and TRBJ1-6; no reliable D call. Germline V gene data show CDR1 as SGHVS and CDR2 as FNYEAQ. Trimming stripped 0 bases from V and 9 bases from J, with 15 bases between. CDR3 length: 16 amino acids. This chain's CDR3 is CASSLALVENGSPLHF. The CDR3 region has the DNA TGTGCCAGCAGCTTAGCGCTGGTCGAAAATGGTTCACCCCTCCACTTT.

This clonotype came up many times. The V and J genes are TRBV4-1 and TRBJ1-1; no clear D. Trimming took off 3 bases at V and 5 bases at J, with 19 bases between the two ends. The CDR3 extends over 16 amino acids. Germline loops: CDR1 MGHRA, CDR2 YSYEKL. In DNA form, the CDR3 reads TGCGCCAGCAGCCACTGGGAGATAAGTGGTCCGACTGAAGCTTTCTTT. It encodes CASSHWEISGPTEAFF.

V and J are TRBV5-4 and TRBJ2-1, with a weak D call TRBD1 (5 bases). The CDR3 is made up of 13 amino acids. The V gene lost 2 bases and the J gene lost 8 bases, with 11 bases spanning the gap. Germline V gives CDR1 SGHNT, CDR2 YYREEE (reference sequence). The CDR3 bases are TGTGCCAGCAGCTTTCAGGGCTCCGATGAGCAGTTCTTC. Its translation is CASSFQGSDEQFF.

The J gene is TRBJ1-5, the V gene TRBV28; D might be TRBD1 (5 bases). Per germline, CDR1 MDHEN and CDR2 SYDVKM. This CDR3 has 12 residues. V dropped 5 bases and J dropped 5 bases, with 7 bases sitting between them. The CDR3 DNA reads TGTGCCAGCAGTGTGGGGGATCAGCCCCAGCATTTT. Its translation is CASSVGDQPQHF.

Many counts were recorded for this clonotype. CDR3 bases: TGTGCCAGCAGCTTTAGCGGGCGGGGGGGCAGTGAGCAGTTCTTC. Protein sequence: CASSFSGRGGSEQFF. The chain links TRBV7-2 to TRBJ2-1, with 9 bases fitting TRBD2. Germline CDR1 is SGHTA and CDR2 is FQGNSA. The CDR3 loop spans 15 amino acids. Trimming removed 3 bases from V and 9 bases from J; junction bases left unmatched: 9.

In this sample, this clonotype turned up a few times. The chain combines TRBV14 with TRBJ1-1, with D perhaps TRBD1 (5 bases). The CDR3 length is 11 residues. Germline V gives CDR1 SGHDN, CDR2 FVKESK. Trimming stripped 2 bases from V and 10 bases from J, with 8 bases between. The DNA of the CDR3 is TGTGCCAGCAGCCAAATGGGGCGAGCTTTCTTT. Translation gives CASSQMGRAFF.

There are many counts of this clonotype. The chain joins TRBV24-1 to TRBJ2-1, with D possibly TRBD2 on 6 matching bases. V lost 2 bases and J lost 2, with 9 bases in between. This CDR3 contains 15 residues. Per the germline V gene, CDR1 is KGHDR and CDR2 is SFDVKD. The CDR3 region has the DNA TGTGCCACCAGTGATTCGACTAGGGCCTACAATGAGCAGTTCTTC. Translating it yields CATSDSTRAYNEQFF.

Many counts were recorded for this clonotype. The chain recombines TRBV4-3 with TRBJ2-7; tentatively, D is TRBD2 (6 bases). The V gene lost 4 bases and the J gene lost 0 bases, with 13 bases spanning the gap. Looked up from germline, CDR1 is LGHNA and CDR2 is YSLEER. CDR3 size: 15 residues. The CDR3 loop is CASSLRDLSSYEQYF. The CDR3 DNA sequence: TGCGCCAGCAGCCTCCGGGACTTGAGCTCCTACGAGCAGTACTTC.

This clonotype was found a few times. This rearrangement joins TRBV19 to TRBJ1-5, with D tentatively TRBD1 (5 bases). Trimming removed 4 bases at V and 0 bases at J, with 13 bases between. The germline gives CDR1 LNHDA, CDR2 SQIVND (reference sequence). This CDR3 spans 16 amino acids. The CDR3 region has the DNA TGTGCCAGTAGTAGACAGCCGGGAAATAGCAATCAGCCCCAGCATTTT. Translated: CASSRQPGNSNQPQHF.

V is TRBV29-1 and J is TRBJ2-3, with a weak D call TRBD1 (5 bases). Trimming left V 5 bases short and J 2 bases short, with 8 bases between. The CDR3 covers 12 residues. Germline V gene lookup returns CDR1 SQVTM and CDR2 ANQGSEA. In DNA form, the CDR3 reads TGCAGCGTTCAGGGATTCACAGATACGCAGTATTTT. Protein sequence: CSVQGFTDTQYF.

V gene TRBV7-2 combines with J gene TRBJ2-7; D call uncertain. With 1 base removed from V and 6 bases from J, the gap between germline ends came to 16 bases. Germline V gene data show CDR1 as SGHTA and CDR2 as FQGNSA. The CDR3 consists of 15 residues. Written as DNA, the CDR3 is TGTGCCAGCAGCTTAGTGACCTTTCGAGCCGGCGAGCAGTACTTC. It encodes CASSLVTFRAGEQYF.

This clonotype was counted at least ten times. The genes are TRBV20-1 and TRBJ2-1; 8 bases agree with TRBD2. This CDR3 has 14 residues. From germline, CDR1 is DFQATT and CDR2 SNEGSKA (reference sequence). With V trimmed by 6 bases and J by 0 bases, 4 bases remained unmatched. The CDR3 loop is CSATGGISYNEQFF. DNA for the CDR3: TGCAGTGCAACGGGGGGGATCTCCTACAATGAGCAGTTCTTC.